This TCR beta chain originates from a study of blood T cells in healthy people across ages. The CDR3 extends over 13 amino acids. Trimming shortened V by 6 bases and J by 5 bases, and 11 bases separated the two germline ends. Primers used in a second PCR of about 7 to 12 cycles were a sample-barcoded 5' primer and a J-beta primer mix. All cDNA molecules were each tagged by a template-switch adaptor with 12 random nucleotides. One entry per CDR3 protein, called by TCRdb with MiXCR from the 5' RACE reads. The table lists hundreds of thousands of distinct CDR3 sequences, 25% to 30% of them singletons, with 17% in the top ten.

This chain joins TRBV12-3 or TRBV12-4 and TRBJ1-5, with D tentatively TRBD1 (6 bases). Sequenced material: blood. The receptor comes from a woman aged 80 or over in good health. CDR3 residues: CASRLQGDQPQHF. The DNA for the CDR3 is TGTGCCAGCAGGTTACAGGGAGATCAGCCCCAGCATTTT.